Below, 4 T cell receptor beta chains from the same sample are listed, as sequenced in a study of monozygotic twins with inflammatory bowel disease. After re-calling the 5' RACE reads, TCRdb lists one entry per CDR3 protein, DNA absent. Here the sample table reports some 440,000 distinct CDR3 sequences. The source material was blood. Source of these receptors: a human donor with ulcerative colitis or Crohn's disease, or a healthy co-twin of an affected twin (not recorded which).

Here the CDR3 reads CASSLDDRVGRGYTF. The chain joins TRBV7-2 to TRBJ1-2; with no DNA, the TCRdb D assignment of TRBD1 cannot be verified. This CDR3 has 15 amino acids. CDR1 is SGHTA and CDR2 is FQGNSA in the germline V gene.

The genes are TRBV6-2 or TRBV6-3 and TRBJ2-1; TCRdb's assignment of TRBD2 cannot be checked, as there is no DNA. CDR3 length: 17 residues. CDR1 and CDR2 from the germline V gene are MNHEY and SVGEGT. The CDR3 sequence: CASSYSSRAGGPWEQFF.

This rearrangement joins TRBV3-1 to TRBJ2-7; TCRdb outputs TRBD1, but without DNA this stays unchecked. The CDR3 has 15 amino acids. Germline V gene data show CDR1 as LGHDT and CDR2 as YNNKEL (reference sequence). The CDR3 loop reads CASSLRPGATYEQYF.

The chain joins TRBV29-1 to TRBJ2-2. The CDR3 loop spans 12 amino acids. Per germline, CDR1 SQVTM and CDR2 ANQGSEA. CDR3 in amino acids: CSVLGDTGELFF.